Each of the 17 T cell receptor beta chains below was sequenced from the same sample in a study of T cells after yellow fever vaccination. One entry per CDR3 protein results from TCRdb running MiXCR on the 5' RACE reads. The sample includes roughly 320,000 distinct CDR3 sequences, approximately 11% of them seen just once. The input for sequencing was CD4+ T cells sorted from PBMCs, taken 45 days after the yellow fever booster vaccination. The receptor source for this set is a man younger than 35 who received the YFV17D yellow fever vaccine.

In its sample, this clonotype was seen a few times. The V and J genes are TRBV6-5 and TRBJ2-2; 11 bases match TRBD2. V lost 7 bases, J lost 4 bases, and 8 bases stayed unmatched. The CDR3 has 16 residues. Germline CDR1 reads MNHEY; CDR2 reads SVGAGI. CDR3 amino acids: CASTLTSGGFTGELFF. CDR3 DNA: TGTGCCAGCACCTTAACTAGCGGGGGTTTCACCGGGGAGCTGTTTTTT.

In this sample, this clonotype turned up many times. The J gene is TRBJ2-3, the V gene TRBV20-1; a possible D gene is TRBD2 (5 bases). From germline, CDR1 is DFQATT and CDR2 SNEGSKA (reference sequence). CDR3 length equals 17 residues. Trimming removed 2 bases from V and 1 base from J, with 19 bases in between. CDR3 DNA sequence: TGCAGTGCTAGAAGTCCAGGATTCAAGGGAGGCACAGATACGCAGTATTTT. It codes for CSARSPGFKGGTDTQYF.

The chain carries TRBV7-9 and TRBJ1-2; maybe TRBD1 (6 bases). The V end lost 5 bases, the J end lost 2 bases, and 15 bases lay between the germline ends. CDR3 length: 15 amino acids. Germline loops: CDR1 SEHNR, CDR2 FQNEAQ (reference sequence). Here the CDR3 reads CASSPDGGLNYGYTF. The CDR3 DNA is TGTGCCAGCAGCCCCGACGGGGGCCTGAACTATGGCTACACCTTC.

This clonotype came up a few times. The chain uses TRBV19 and TRBJ2-1, with 9 bases lining up with TRBD1. CDR3 length: 15 amino acids. Germline CDR1 reads LNHDA; CDR2 reads SQIVND (reference sequence). Unmatched junction bases numbered 6, after V lost 9 bases and J lost 0 bases. CDR3 sequence: CASDRGTSSYNEQFF. The CDR3 nucleotides read TGTGCCAGCGACAGGGGGACGAGCTCCTACAATGAGCAGTTCTTC.

In this sample, this clonotype turned up many times. The chain couples TRBV4-2 to TRBJ2-6; possibly TRBD1 for D (6 bases). Trimming shortened V by 7 bases and J by 0 bases, and 10 bases separated the two germline ends. CDR1 is LGHNA, CDR2 YNFKEQ, per germline. The CDR3 contains 15 residues. The CDR3 region has the DNA TGTGCCAGCAACGGACAGAACTCTGGGGCCAACGTCCTGACTTTC. Translation: CASNGQNSGANVLTF.

J is TRBJ2-1 and V is TRBV7-2; D possibly corresponds to TRBD2 (6 bases). Trimming removed 5 bases at V and 3 bases at J, with 14 bases between. Looked up from germline, CDR1 is SGHTA and CDR2 is FQGNSA. This CDR3 region has 15 residues. CDR3 DNA sequence: TGTGCCAGCAGCCCCCGATCCGGGAGCTACAATGAGCAGTTCTTC. This translates into CASSPRSGSYNEQFF. The full variable domain, its missing parts supplied by reference TRBV7-2 and TRBJ2-1, is GAGVSQSPSNKVTEKGKDVELRCDPISGHTALYWYRQSLGQGLEFLIYFQGNSAPDKSGLPSDRFSAERTGGSVSTLTIQRTQQEDSAVYLCASSPRSGSYNEQFFGPGTRLTVL.

This clonotype was detected a few times. J is TRBJ2-7 and V is TRBV28, with 7 nucleotides matching TRBD2. V shed 8 bases, J shed 5 bases, and the junction held 6 bases outside the gene matches. The germline V gene has CDR1 MDHEN and CDR2 SYDVKM. The CDR3 runs to 12 residues. The CDR3 DNA reads as TGTGCCAGCCAATCAGGGAGGGACGAGCAGTACGTC. Its protein product is CASQSGRDEQYV.

This clonotype was seen a handful of times. The rearrangement uses TRBV3-1 and TRBJ1-1, with a weak D call TRBD1 (5 bases). The length of the CDR3 is 12 residues. V lost 3 bases to trimming and J lost 11 bases, with 13 bases between them. Per the germline V gene, CDR1 is LGHDT and CDR2 is YNNKEL (reference sequence). CDR3 DNA sequence: TGTGCCAGCAGCCACCCAGCAGGGAAGGCTTTCTTT. It translates to CASSHPAGKAFF.

This clonotype was observed a handful of times. V gene TRBV24-1 combines with J gene TRBJ2-3; D perhaps matches TRBD2 (6 bases). From germline, CDR1 is KGHDR and CDR2 SFDVKD. The CDR3 covers 14 residues. Trimming removed 8 bases from V and 3 bases from J, with 14 bases in between. The CDR3 nucleotides read TGTGCCACCAACCCCGGGGGTGGGACAGATACGCAGTATTTT. Amino acid sequence: CATNPGGGTDTQYF.

This clonotype appeared many times. The chain is built from TRBV5-1 and TRBJ1-1; no clear D. Germline lookup yields CDR1 SGHRS and CDR2 YFSETQ. The CDR3 is made up of 13 amino acids. Between the trimmed V and J ends, which lost 7 bases and 5 bases, there was a span of 15 bases. The CDR3 is CASREDPFTEAFF. The CDR3 bases are TGCGCCAGCCGCGAGGACCCCTTTACTGAAGCTTTCTTT. Supplemented by reference TRBV5-1 and TRBJ1-1, the full variable domain reads KAGVTQTPRYLIKTRGQQVTLSCSPISGHRSVSWYQQTPGQGLQFLFEYFSETQRNKGNFPGRFSGRQFSNSRSEMNVSTLELGDSALYLCASREDPFTEAFFGQGTRLTVV.

This clonotype has just a few counts. This chain connects TRBV9 to TRBJ1-2; D call uncertain. This CDR3 region has 13 residues. V gave up 4 bases and J gave up 0 bases, with 7 bases separating them. Per germline, CDR1 SGDLS and CDR2 YYNGEE. The DNA of the CDR3 is TGTGCCAGCAGCCCCCAGGCTAACTATGGCTACACCTTC. Amino acid sequence: CASSPQANYGYTF.

V usage is TRBV5-1 and J usage is TRBJ2-3, with 9 positions matching TRBD2. Per germline, CDR1 SGHRS and CDR2 YFSETQ. The CDR3 has 14 amino acids. J gave up 5 bases and V 3 bases, and 4 bases lay outside the gene matches. For the CDR3, the DNA is TGCGCCAGCAGCTCGCGGGGGGGAGGAGATACGCAGTATTTT. Its protein is CASSSRGGGDTQYF.

V and J are TRBV5-1 and TRBJ1-1, with TRBD1 matching over 7 bases. The J segment lost 1 base and the V segment lost 4 bases, leaving 10 bases of the junction unmatched. This CDR3 contains 16 residues. Germline V lookup: CDR1 SGHRS, CDR2 YFSETQ. The CDR3 is CASSVRQGLTNTEAFF. CDR3 bases: TGCGCCAGCAGCGTAAGACAGGGTTTAACGAACACTGAAGCTTTCTTT.

This clonotype was found many times. The CDR3 region is CASSLDGNSGANVLTF. CDR3 bases: TGTGCCAGCAGTCTTGACGGGAACTCTGGGGCCAACGTCCTGACTTTC. This chain uses TRBV12-3 or TRBV12-4 with TRBJ2-6; the D gene is possibly TRBD2 (5 bases). V was clipped by 5 bases and J by 0 bases, with 11 bases between them. The CDR3 covers 16 residues.

This clonotype came up many times. This CDR3 reads CASSLGFGAGETQYF. CDR3 DNA sequence: TGTGCCAGCTCACTGGGATTTGGGGCCGGTGAGACCCAGTACTTC. The rearrangement links TRBV18 to TRBJ2-5; D might be TRBD1 (5 bases). The V gene's germline CDR1 is KGHSH and CDR2 LQKENI. Trimming stripped 4 bases from V and 5 bases from J, with 17 bases between. The CDR3 has 15 residues.

This clonotype turned up a few times. This chain links TRBV28 with TRBJ2-1; maybe TRBD2 (6 bases). Trimming pared 5 bases from V and 5 bases from J, leaving 16 bases between. The germline CDR1 and CDR2 sequences are MDHEN and SYDVKM. This CDR3 has 15 amino acids. Here the CDR3 DNA reads TGTGCCAGCAGTCACTCCGGGACTGGGCACAATGAGCAGTTCTTC. Its translation: CASSHSGTGHNEQFF. The whole variable domain, remainder taken from reference TRBV28 and TRBJ2-1, is DVKVTQSSRYLVKRTGEKVFLECVQDMDHENMFWYRQDPGLGLRLIYFSYDVKMKEKGDIPEGYSVSREKKERFSLILESASTNQTSMYLCASSHSGTGHNEQFFGPGTRLTVL.

This sequence joins TRBV5-6 and TRBJ2-1; D gene ambiguous. From germline, CDR1 is SGHDT and CDR2 YYEEEE. The ends were cut back, 3 bases at V and 6 bases at J, with 13 bases in the middle. The CDR3 has 14 residues. This CDR3 is CASSSTAISNEQFF. For the CDR3, the DNA is TGTGCCAGCAGCTCAACAGCAATTAGCAATGAGCAGTTCTTC.